Below are 10 T cell receptor beta chains sequenced from a single sample in a study of CD8 T cells in Susac syndrome. RNA was extracted with the RNeasy kit, and a quantity of about 0.45 to 1 ug was reverse transcribed using random hexamers. TCRdb fed the immunoSEQ multiplex PCR reads into MiXCR, producing one record per CDR3 protein. The sample has about 280,000 distinct CDR3 sequences, 70% to 90% seen once. The sequencing input was CD8+ T cells from PBMCs. These receptors all come from a human donor with multiple sclerosis.

This clonotype was detected only once. The chain joins TRBV12-3 or TRBV12-4 to TRBJ1-4; possibly TRBD1 for D (6 bases). This CDR3 spans 13 amino acids. The ends were cut back, 10 bases at V and 8 bases at J, with 17 bases in the middle. This chain's CDR3 is CATRDIGREKLFF. DNA of the CDR3: TGTGCCACCAGGGACATCGGTAGAGAAAAACTGTTTTTT.

The chain employs TRBV11-3 and TRBJ2-7; D call uncertain. The length of the CDR3 is 17 residues. Germline-derived CDR1 and CDR2 are SGHNT and YENEEA. Trimming removed 1 base from V and 3 bases from J, with 19 bases in between. CDR3 coding DNA: TGTGCCAGCAGCTTAGGGATTGGTCCCAGCGAGTTCTACGAGCAGTACTTC. Translated, it gives CASSLGIGPSEFYEQYF.

This clonotype was seen more than once but under ten times. V is TRBV29-1 and J is TRBJ1-1, with no clear D. Trimming cost V 1 base and J 1 base, with 7 bases left between them. The length of the CDR3 is 13 residues. Germline CDR1 and CDR2: SQVTM and ANQGSEA. CDR3 DNA sequence: TGCAGCGTTGAAGGGGGAAAGAACACTGAAGCTTTCTTT. Protein: CSVEGGKNTEAFF.

This clonotype was seen once. V and J are TRBV9 and TRBJ1-1, with D perhaps TRBD1 (5 bases). With 3 bases removed from V and 0 bases from J, the gap between germline ends came to 9 bases. This CDR3 contains 14 residues. The germline V gene has CDR1 SGDLS and CDR2 YYNGEE. The CDR3 reads CASSATVLNTEAFF. CDR3 coding DNA: TGTGCCAGCAGCGCGACAGTCCTGAACACTGAAGCTTTCTTT. Based on the CDR3 plus reference TRBV9 and TRBJ1-1, the full variable domain is DSGVTQTPKHLITATGQRVTLRCSPRSGDLSVYWYQQSLDQGLQFLIQYYNGEERAKGNILERFSAQQFPDLHSELNLSSLELGDSALYFCASSATVLNTEAFFGQGTRLTVV.

The chain links TRBV11-2 to TRBJ2-7, with unresolved D. With 5 bases removed from V and 5 bases from J, the gap between germline ends came to 10 bases. Germline-derived CDR1 and CDR2 are SGHAT and FQNNGV. The CDR3 totals 12 residues. CDR3 protein: CASSPSQNEQYF. The CDR3 region has the DNA TGTGCCAGCAGCCCATCCCAAAACGAGCAGTACTTC.

Only a few counts were recorded for this clonotype. The chain has TRBV27 and TRBJ2-5; 7 bases map to TRBD2. The CDR3 is 13 amino acids. J gave up 5 bases and V 5 bases, and 5 bases lay outside the gene matches. The germline gives CDR1 MNHEY, CDR2 SMNVEV (reference sequence). DNA of the CDR3: TGTGCCAGCAGTCCATTGGGGGGGGAGACCCAGTACTTC. This encodes CASSPLGGETQYF.

The chain carries TRBV7-8 and TRBJ2-7; D ambiguous. V lost 5 bases and J 3 bases, leaving 17 bases between the germline ends. The CDR3 has 15 amino acids. Germline CDR1 reads SGHVS; CDR2 reads FQNEAQ. The CDR3 DNA sequence: TGTGCCAGCAGCCGGCCCGAGACGATGTACTACGAGCAGTACTTC. Amino acid sequence: CASSRPETMYYEQYF.

The sample holds a few counts of this clonotype. This chain joins TRBV11-2 and TRBJ2-7, with a weak D call TRBD2 (7 bases). V was shortened by 1 base and J by 6 bases, with 16 bases between the two germline ends. Germline CDR1 reads SGHAT; CDR2 reads FQNNGV. The CDR3 loop spans 15 amino acids. This CDR3 reads CASSLGLGGAAEQYF. DNA of the CDR3: TGTGCCAGCAGCTTAGGCCTAGGGGGGGCGGCCGAGCAGTACTTC.

V usage is TRBV7-2 and J usage is TRBJ1-1; D is perhaps TRBD1 (6 bases). The CDR3 consists of 16 residues. Per the germline V gene, CDR1 is SGHTA and CDR2 is FQGNSA. V was clipped by 2 bases and J by 2 bases, with 15 bases between them. The CDR3 DNA sequence: TGTGCCAGCAGCTTAAATATACAGGGCTCAAACACTGAAGCTTTCTTT. It codes for CASSLNIQGSNTEAFF.

J is TRBJ1-5 and V is TRBV21-1; TRBD1 is taken as the D call from the table, unchecked against the DNA. TRBV21-1 is noted as a pseudogene. This CDR3 spans 15 amino acids. The CDR3 DNA follows: TGTGCCACCTTCTCACGACAGGGTGAGCCTCAGCCCCAGCATTTT. Protein sequence: CATFSRQGEPQPQHF.